This T cell receptor beta chain was identified in a study of PD-1 blockade in classical Hodgkin lymphoma. Profiling relied on immunoSEQ multiplex PCR, and the TCRdb table lists in-frame clones only, not all of them. The table has 10,000 or so clones, 74% seen once. Time point meaning: cycle 4 day 1 (C4D1), after five to seven weeks of nivolumab. Relapses following autologous stem cell transplantation were seen in all patients, with brentuximab vedotin exposure varying. From thawed PBMCs, magnetic negative selection was used to isolate the CD8+ T cells. The J segment lost 7 bases and the V segment lost 0 bases, leaving 10 bases of the junction unmatched. Germline V gene lookup returns CDR1 SGDLS and CDR2 YYNGEE. The CDR3 is made up of 16 amino acids.

This TCR derives from a human donor with classical Hodgkin lymphoma. The sequences come from CD8+ T cells from blood, collected before the fourth cycle of nivolumab. The gene calls are TRBV9 and TRBJ2-1; 7 positions match TRBD1. CDR3 DNA: TGTGCCAGCAGCGTAGCTGACGAGACAGGGAATAATGAGCAGTTCTTC. It yields the protein CASSVADETGNNEQFF.